The rows below give T cell receptor beta chains drawn from one sample of a study of cytomegalovirus exposure and HLA in healthy donors. The table came from immunoSEQ multiplex PCR; TCRdb's copy has only in-frame clones and leaves some out. The data show about 180,000 clones, 75% to 80% seen once. The sequencing sample was made of PBMCs. These receptor sequences come from a man aged 35-49 years in good health and CMV-seropositive. CDR3s include the opening cysteine and the closing phenylalanine or tryptophan. The order of the fields is V gene, D gene, J gene, clone size, CDR3 protein, CDR3 DNA. A D gene is named only where the DNA matches it firmly. Clone size is given for some rows only: seen once, a few or many times, or a class if the clone is expanded.

V gene: TRBV6-1
D gene: -
J gene: TRBJ2-7
clone size: -
CDR3 protein: CASSDGRSYEQYF
CDR3 DNA: TGTGCCAGCAGTGACGGGAGATCCTACGAGCAGTACTTC

V gene: TRBV5-4
D gene: TRBD1
J gene: TRBJ1-1
clone size: once
CDR3 protein: CASSARGRLNTEAFF
CDR3 DNA: TGTGCCAGCAGCGCAAGGGGGCGCTTAAACACTGAAGCTTTCTTT

V gene: TRBV7-3
D gene: TRBD1
J gene: TRBJ1-1
clone size: -
CDR3 protein: CASSWDRNTEAFF
CDR3 DNA: TGTGCCAGCAGCTGGGACAGAAACACTGAAGCTTTCTTT

V gene: TRBV19
D gene: TRBD2
J gene: TRBJ2-2
clone size: -
CDR3 protein: CASKRTSNTGELFF
CDR3 DNA: TGTGCCAGTAAAAGGACTAGTAACACCGGGGAGCTGTTTTTT

V gene: TRBV6-5
D gene: -
J gene: TRBJ2-7
clone size: -
CDR3 protein: CASSYSWRSGYEQYF
CDR3 DNA: TGTGCCAGCAGTTATTCTTGGCGGAGTGGGTACGAGCAGTACTTC

V gene: TRBV27
D gene: TRBD2
J gene: TRBJ2-4
clone size: -
CDR3 protein: CASRPGLAGLKNIQYF
CDR3 DNA: TGTGCCAGCAGGCCGGGACTAGCGGGGCTTAAAAACATTCAGTACTTC

V gene: TRBV18
D gene: TRBD2
J gene: TRBJ2-5
clone size: -
CDR3 protein: CASSPTSGYQETQYF
CDR3 DNA: TGTGCCAGCTCACCAACTAGCGGTTACCAAGAGACCCAGTACTTC

V gene: TRBV5-4
D gene: TRBD2
J gene: TRBJ2-7
clone size: -
CDR3 protein: CASSSTSGSYEQYF
CDR3 DNA: TGTGCCAGCAGCTCGACTAGCGGCTCCTACGAGCAGTACTTC

V gene: TRBV2
D gene: -
J gene: TRBJ2-7
clone size: -
CDR3 protein: CASSRGIYEQYF
CDR3 DNA: TGTGCCAGCAGTCGCGGAATCTACGAGCAGTACTTC

V gene: TRBV2
D gene: TRBD1
J gene: TRBJ2-2
clone size: -
CDR3 protein: CASSGGTGRNTGELFF
CDR3 DNA: TGTGCCAGCAGTGGAGGGACAGGGAGGAACACCGGGGAGCTGTTTTTT

V gene: TRBV19
D gene: -
J gene: TRBJ2-7
clone size: -
CDR3 protein: CASKGQGPHEQYF
CDR3 DNA: TGTGCCAGTAAGGGGCAGGGGCCCCACGAGCAGTACTTC

V gene: TRBV9
D gene: -
J gene: TRBJ1-1
clone size: -
CDR3 protein: CASSPYPRDTEAFF
CDR3 DNA: TGTGCCAGCAGCCCGTATCCGAGGGACACTGAAGCTTTCTTT

V gene: TRBV5-1
D gene: -
J gene: TRBJ1-1
clone size: -
CDR3 protein: CASSLGASTEAFF
CDR3 DNA: TGCGCCAGCAGCTTGGGGGCCTCCACTGAAGCTTTCTTT

V gene: TRBV6-5
D gene: -
J gene: TRBJ1-5
clone size: -
CDR3 protein: CASSPHRNQPQHF
CDR3 DNA: TGTGCCAGCAGTCCACACCGCAATCAGCCCCAGCATTTT

V gene: TRBV6-1
D gene: TRBD2
J gene: TRBJ2-1
clone size: once
CDR3 protein: CASSVGTSGSNEQFF
CDR3 DNA: TGTGCCAGCAGCGTCGGGACTAGCGGGAGTAATGAGCAGTTCTTC

V gene: TRBV2
D gene: TRBD1
J gene: TRBJ2-2
clone size: -
CDR3 protein: CASRDDRGNTGELFF
CDR3 DNA: TGTGCCAGCAGGGACGACAGGGGGAACACCGGGGAGCTGTTTTTT

V gene: TRBV5-1
D gene: TRBD1
J gene: TRBJ2-7
clone size: -
CDR3 protein: CASSLGQGYREQYF
CDR3 DNA: TGCGCCAGCAGCTTGGGACAGGGGTACCGCGAGCAGTACTTC

V gene: TRBV20-1
D gene: -
J gene: TRBJ2-7
clone size: -
CDR3 protein: CSAFESGSQYF
CDR3 DNA: TGCAGTGCTTTCGAGTCGGGGAGTCAGTACTTC

V gene: TRBV7-9
D gene: -
J gene: TRBJ1-5
clone size: -
CDR3 protein: CASSPLPEHSNQPQHF
CDR3 DNA: TGTGCCAGCAGCCCCCTCCCTGAACATAGCAATCAGCCCCAGCATTTT

V gene: TRBV11-3
D gene: TRBD2
J gene: TRBJ2-1
clone size: -
CDR3 protein: CASSLDLAGGSYNEQFF
CDR3 DNA: TGTGCCAGCAGCTTAGATCTAGCGGGAGGCTCCTACAATGAGCAGTTCTTC

V gene: TRBV19
D gene: -
J gene: TRBJ1-4
clone size: -
CDR3 protein: CASSITIATNEELFF
CDR3 DNA: TGTGCCAGTAGTATTACCATTGCAACTAATGAAGAACTGTTTTTT

V gene: TRBV28
D gene: -
J gene: TRBJ1-4
clone size: -
CDR3 protein: CASSLTATNEKLFF
CDR3 DNA: TGTGCCAGCAGTTTGACAGCAACTAATGAAAAACTGTTTTTT

V gene: TRBV19
D gene: TRBD1
J gene: TRBJ2-1
clone size: -
CDR3 protein: CASSMITGGHEQFF
CDR3 DNA: TGTGCCAGTAGTATGATTACAGGGGGTCATGAGCAGTTCTTC

V gene: TRBV9
D gene: -
J gene: TRBJ1-5
clone size: -
CDR3 protein: CASSVVGGDQPQHF
CDR3 DNA: TGTGCCAGCAGCGTAGTGGGGGGAGATCAGCCCCAGCATTTT

V gene: TRBV19
D gene: -
J gene: TRBJ1-5
clone size: -
CDR3 protein: CASSMRRSDSQNQPQHF
CDR3 DNA: TGTGCCAGTAGTATGAGACGATCGGACAGTCAAAATCAGCCCCAGCATTTT

V gene: TRBV19
D gene: -
J gene: TRBJ1-1
clone size: few
CDR3 protein: CASGGGGAGTEAFF
CDR3 DNA: TGTGCCAGTGGGGGTGGAGGGGCGGGCACTGAAGCTTTCTTT

V gene: TRBV28
D gene: TRBD1
J gene: TRBJ1-4
clone size: -
CDR3 protein: CASGRTGPTEKLFF
CDR3 DNA: TGTGCCAGCGGGCGGACAGGGCCAACTGAAAAACTGTTTTTT

V gene: TRBV7-6
D gene: TRBD2
J gene: TRBJ2-4
clone size: -
CDR3 protein: CASSLEAHTRGVAKNSQYF
CDR3 DNA: TGTGCCAGCAGCTTAGAGGCCCATACCCGGGGGGTAGCCAAAAACAGTCAGTACTTC

V gene: TRBV19
D gene: -
J gene: TRBJ2-2
clone size: -
CDR3 protein: CASNRGAFTGELFF
CDR3 DNA: TGTGCCAGTAACCGGGGGGCGTTTACCGGGGAGCTGTTTTTT

V gene: TRBV6-1
D gene: -
J gene: TRBJ1-1
clone size: -
CDR3 protein: CASSEAGGGSTEAFF
CDR3 DNA: TGTGCCAGCAGTGAAGCTGGGGGGGGGAGCACTGAAGCTTTCTTT

V gene: TRBV10-2
D gene: -
J gene: TRBJ2-1
clone size: -
CDR3 protein: CASSEGFRSEQFF
CDR3 DNA: TGCGCCAGCAGTGAGGGTTTTAGGAGTGAGCAGTTCTTC

V gene: TRBV4-1
D gene: TRBD1
J gene: TRBJ2-7
clone size: -
CDR3 protein: CASSLSGTVYEQYF
CDR3 DNA: TGCGCCAGCAGCCTATCAGGGACAGTTTACGAGCAGTACTTC

V gene: TRBV4-1
D gene: -
J gene: TRBJ2-7
clone size: -
CDR3 protein: CASSQRLGSDSYEQYF
CDR3 DNA: TGCGCCAGCAGCCAAAGGCTCGGGAGCGACTCCTACGAGCAGTACTTC

V gene: TRBV30
D gene: -
J gene: TRBJ1-5
clone size: -
CDR3 protein: CAWSTEGRQPQHF
CDR3 DNA: TGTGCCTGGAGTACGGAGGGACGACAGCCCCAGCATTTT

V gene: TRBV28
D gene: TRBD1
J gene: TRBJ1-2
clone size: -
CDR3 protein: CASSFATGVGGYTF
CDR3 DNA: TGTGCCAGCAGTTTCGCGACAGGGGTGGGTGGCTACACCTTC

V gene: TRBV12-5
D gene: TRBD1
J gene: TRBJ2-7
clone size: -
CDR3 protein: CASGFPRRGLNEQYF
CDR3 DNA: TGTGCTAGTGGTTTCCCCCGCAGGGGGTTAAACGAGCAGTACTTC

V gene: TRBV27
D gene: -
J gene: TRBJ2-7
clone size: -
CDR3 protein: CASSPTPYEQYF
CDR3 DNA: TGTGCCAGCAGTCCAACACCCTACGAGCAGTACTTC

V gene: TRBV27
D gene: -
J gene: TRBJ2-7
clone size: -
CDR3 protein: CASSFRRQASYEQYF
CDR3 DNA: TGTGCCAGCAGTTTTCGTCGACAGGCCTCCTACGAGCAGTACTTC

V gene: TRBV6-5
D gene: -
J gene: TRBJ1-6
clone size: -
CDR3 protein: CASSYRGSSYNSPLHF
CDR3 DNA: TGTGCCAGCAGTTATCGGGGTAGCTCCTATAATTCACCCCTCCACTTT

V gene: TRBV6-5
D gene: -
J gene: TRBJ1-1
clone size: -
CDR3 protein: CASSYREDTEAFF
CDR3 DNA: TGTGCCAGCAGTTACAGGGAGGACACTGAAGCTTTCTTT

V gene: TRBV5-4
D gene: TRBD2
J gene: TRBJ2-1
clone size: -
CDR3 protein: CASRHGREYNEQFF
CDR3 DNA: TGTGCCAGCAGACACGGGAGGGAGTACAATGAGCAGTTCTTC

V gene: TRBV5-4
D gene: -
J gene: TRBJ2-5
clone size: -
CDR3 protein: CASSSTGSALKETQYF
CDR3 DNA: TGTGCCAGCAGCTCCACGGGGAGCGCGCTTAAAGAGACCCAGTACTTC

V gene: TRBV14
D gene: -
J gene: TRBJ2-5
clone size: -
CDR3 protein: CASSLGRQETQYF
CDR3 DNA: TGTGCCAGCAGCCTTGGGAGACAAGAGACCCAGTACTTC

V gene: TRBV9
D gene: TRBD2
J gene: TRBJ2-2
clone size: few
CDR3 protein: CASSARTSGTGELFF
CDR3 DNA: TGTGCCAGCAGCGCACGGACTAGCGGAACCGGGGAGCTGTTTTTT

V gene: TRBV28
D gene: TRBD1
J gene: TRBJ1-5
clone size: -
CDR3 protein: CASSLNRGGNQPQHF
CDR3 DNA: TGTGCCAGCAGTCTTAACAGGGGGGGAAATCAGCCCCAGCATTTT

V gene: TRBV5-6
D gene: -
J gene: TRBJ1-4
clone size: few
CDR3 protein: CASSFSGINEKLFF
CDR3 DNA: TGTGCCAGCAGCTTCTCAGGGATTAATGAAAAACTGTTTTTT

V gene: TRBV7-9
D gene: TRBD2
J gene: TRBJ2-7
clone size: -
CDR3 protein: CASSSVAGGYEQYF
CDR3 DNA: TGTGCCAGCAGCTCCGTGGCGGGGGGCTACGAGCAGTACTTC

V gene: TRBV2
D gene: TRBD2
J gene: TRBJ2-2
clone size: -
CDR3 protein: CASNPQREGHDLGELFF
CDR3 DNA: TGTGCCAGCAACCCGCAGCGGGAGGGCCACGATCTCGGGGAGCTGTTTTTT

V gene: TRBV28
D gene: -
J gene: TRBJ2-5
clone size: -
CDR3 protein: CASSRSSGHSWETQYF
CDR3 DNA: TGTGCCAGCAGCCGATCCTCGGGACACTCCTGGGAGACCCAGTACTTC

V gene: TRBV9
D gene: -
J gene: TRBJ2-7
clone size: -
CDR3 protein: CASSVSGGDTYEQYF
CDR3 DNA: TGTGCCAGCAGCGTCTCCGGCGGAGATACCTACGAGCAGTACTTC

V gene: TRBV5-1
D gene: TRBD1
J gene: TRBJ1-2
clone size: -
CDR3 protein: CASTGTGLYGYTF
CDR3 DNA: TGCGCCAGTACCGGGACAGGATTATATGGCTACACCTTC